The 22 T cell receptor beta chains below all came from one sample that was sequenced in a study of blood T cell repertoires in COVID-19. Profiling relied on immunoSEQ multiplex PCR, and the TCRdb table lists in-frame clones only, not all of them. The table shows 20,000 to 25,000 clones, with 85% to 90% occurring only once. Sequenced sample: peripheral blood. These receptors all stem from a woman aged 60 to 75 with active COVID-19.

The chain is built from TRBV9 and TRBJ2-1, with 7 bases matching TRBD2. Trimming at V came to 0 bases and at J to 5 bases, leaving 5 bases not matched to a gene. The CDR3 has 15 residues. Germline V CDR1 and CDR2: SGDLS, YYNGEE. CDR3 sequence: CASSVAERGNNEQFF. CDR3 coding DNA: TGTGCCAGCAGCGTAGCCGAGCGGGGAAACAATGAGCAGTTCTTC. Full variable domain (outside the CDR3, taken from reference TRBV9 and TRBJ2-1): DSGVTQTPKHLITATGQRVTLRCSPRSGDLSVYWYQQSLDQGLQFLIQYYNGEERAKGNILERFSAQQFPDLHSELNLSSLELGDSALYFCASSVAERGNNEQFFGPGTRLTVL.

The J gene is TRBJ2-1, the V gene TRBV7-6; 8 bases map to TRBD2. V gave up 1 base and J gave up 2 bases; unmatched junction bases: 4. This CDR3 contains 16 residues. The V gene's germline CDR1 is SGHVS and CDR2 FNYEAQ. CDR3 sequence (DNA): TGTGCCAGCAGCTTAGACAGCGGGGGTACCTACAATGAGCAGTTCTTC. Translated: CASSLDSGGTYNEQFF.

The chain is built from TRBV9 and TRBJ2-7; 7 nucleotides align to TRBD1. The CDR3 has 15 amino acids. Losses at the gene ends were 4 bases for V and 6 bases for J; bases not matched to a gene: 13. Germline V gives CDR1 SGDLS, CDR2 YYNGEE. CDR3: CASSLETGRVGEQYF. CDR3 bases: TGTGCCAGCAGCCTCGAGACAGGGAGAGTGGGCGAGCAGTACTTC. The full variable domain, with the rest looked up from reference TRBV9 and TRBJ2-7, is DSGVTQTPKHLITATGQRVTLRCSPRSGDLSVYWYQQSLDQGLQFLIQYYNGEERAKGNILERFSAQQFPDLHSELNLSSLELGDSALYFCASSLETGRVGEQYFGPGTRLTVT.

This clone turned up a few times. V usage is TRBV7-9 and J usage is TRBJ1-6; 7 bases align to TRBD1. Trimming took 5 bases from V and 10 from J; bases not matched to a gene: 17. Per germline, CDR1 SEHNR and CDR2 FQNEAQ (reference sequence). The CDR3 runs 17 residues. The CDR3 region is CASSPGAPGTVQSPLHF. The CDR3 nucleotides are TGTGCCAGCAGCCCAGGGGCTCCCGGGACAGTACAGTCACCCCTCCACTTT.

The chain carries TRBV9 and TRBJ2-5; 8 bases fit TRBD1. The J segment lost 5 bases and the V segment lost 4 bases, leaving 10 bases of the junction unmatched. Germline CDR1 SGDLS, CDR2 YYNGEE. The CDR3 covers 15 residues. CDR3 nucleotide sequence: TGTGCCAGCAGCACCCAGGGGGCGGTTTCGGAGACCCAGTACTTC. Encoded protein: CASSTQGAVSETQYF.

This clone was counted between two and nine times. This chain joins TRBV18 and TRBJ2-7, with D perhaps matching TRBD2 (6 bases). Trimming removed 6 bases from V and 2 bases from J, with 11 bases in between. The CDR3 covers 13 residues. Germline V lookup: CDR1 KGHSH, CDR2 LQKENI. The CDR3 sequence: CASSQGGAYEQYF. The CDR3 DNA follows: TGTGCCAGCTCTCAGGGCGGGGCCTACGAGCAGTACTTC.

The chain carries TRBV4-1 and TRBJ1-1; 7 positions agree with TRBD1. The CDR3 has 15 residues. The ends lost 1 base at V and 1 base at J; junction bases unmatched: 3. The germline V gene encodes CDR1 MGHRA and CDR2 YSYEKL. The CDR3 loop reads CASSQAWTGNTEAFF. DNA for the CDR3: TGCGCCAGCAGCCAAGCTTGGACAGGGAACACTGAAGCTTTCTTT.

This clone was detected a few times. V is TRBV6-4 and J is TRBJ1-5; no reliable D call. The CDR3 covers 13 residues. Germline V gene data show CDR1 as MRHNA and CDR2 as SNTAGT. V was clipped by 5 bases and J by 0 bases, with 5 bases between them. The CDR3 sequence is CASSTDSNQPQHF. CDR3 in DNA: TGTGCCAGCAGTACAGATAGCAATCAGCCCCAGCATTTT.

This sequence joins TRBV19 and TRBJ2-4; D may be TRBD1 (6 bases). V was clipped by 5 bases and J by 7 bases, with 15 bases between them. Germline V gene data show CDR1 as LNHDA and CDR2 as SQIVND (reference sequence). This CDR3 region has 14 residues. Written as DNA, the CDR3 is TGTGCCAGTAGTCGAAACAGGGTGGGGAACATTCAGTACTTC. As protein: CASSRNRVGNIQYF.

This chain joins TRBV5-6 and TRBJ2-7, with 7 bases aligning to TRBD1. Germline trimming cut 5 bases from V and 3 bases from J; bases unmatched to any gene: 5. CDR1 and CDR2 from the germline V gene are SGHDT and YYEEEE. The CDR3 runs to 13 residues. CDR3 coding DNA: TGTGCCAGCAGTCCCGGGACAGTCTACGAGCAGTACTTC. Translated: CASSPGTVYEQYF.

The CDR3 is CASSGTVWAMGYTF. CDR3 in DNA: TGTGCCAGCAGCGGGACAGTCTGGGCAATGGGCTACACCTTC. J is TRBJ1-2 and V is TRBV7-8; 7 bases map to TRBD1. Germline V gives CDR1 SGHVS, CDR2 FQNEAQ. J was trimmed by 8 bases and V by 5 bases; bases with no gene match: 11. The CDR3 sequence is 14 residues long.

CDR3: CASSSGTGGPGANVLTF. DNA of the CDR3: TGTGCCAGCTCGTCCGGGACAGGGGGACCTGGGGCCAACGTCCTGACTTTC. The rearrangement joins TRBV18 to TRBJ2-6; 11 nucleotides align to TRBD1. The germline V gene has CDR1 KGHSH and CDR2 LQKENI. With V trimmed by 6 bases and J by 2 bases, 6 bases remained unmatched. The CDR3 sequence is 17 residues long.

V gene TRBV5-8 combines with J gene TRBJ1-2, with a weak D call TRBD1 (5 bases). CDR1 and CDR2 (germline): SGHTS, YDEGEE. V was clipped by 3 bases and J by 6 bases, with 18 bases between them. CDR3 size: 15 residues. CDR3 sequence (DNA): TGTGCCAGCAGCTCCAGGACACCGGCATGGGATGGCTACACCTTC. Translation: CASSSRTPAWDGYTF. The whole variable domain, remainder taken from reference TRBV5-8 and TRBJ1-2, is EAGVTQSPTHLIKTRGQQATLRCSPISGHTSVYWYQQALGLGLQFLLWYDEGEERNRGNFPPRFSGRQFPNYSSELNVNALELEDSALYLCASSSRTPAWDGYTFGSGTRLTVV.

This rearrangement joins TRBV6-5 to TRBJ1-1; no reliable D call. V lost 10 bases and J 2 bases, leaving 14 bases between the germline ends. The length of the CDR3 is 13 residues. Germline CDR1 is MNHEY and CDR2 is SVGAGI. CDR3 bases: TGTGCCACCTACGACATCCTAAACACTGAAGCTTTCTTT. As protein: CATYDILNTEAFF.

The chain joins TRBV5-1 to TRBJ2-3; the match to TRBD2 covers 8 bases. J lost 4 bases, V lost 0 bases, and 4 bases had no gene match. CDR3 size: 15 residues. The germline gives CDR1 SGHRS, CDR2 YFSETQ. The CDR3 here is CASSLGGGIADTQYF. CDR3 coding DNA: TGCGCCAGCAGCTTGGGCGGGGGGATCGCAGATACGCAGTATTTT.

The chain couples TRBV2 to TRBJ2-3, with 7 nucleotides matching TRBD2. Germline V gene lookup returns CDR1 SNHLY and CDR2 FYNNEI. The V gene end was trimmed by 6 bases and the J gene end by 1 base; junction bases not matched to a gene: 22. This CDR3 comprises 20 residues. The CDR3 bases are TGTGCCAGCAGCCACCCATCGGGGGGATACTCGAGGGAGGGCACAGATACGCAGTATTTT. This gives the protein CASSHPSGGYSREGTDTQYF.

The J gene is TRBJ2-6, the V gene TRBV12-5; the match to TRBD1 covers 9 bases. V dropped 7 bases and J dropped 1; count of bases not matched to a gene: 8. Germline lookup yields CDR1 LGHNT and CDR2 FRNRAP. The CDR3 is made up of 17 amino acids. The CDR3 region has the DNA TGTGCTAGTGCCCGAGGGGGACAGGGATCTGGGGCCAACGTCCTGACTTTC. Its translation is CASARGGQGSGANVLTF.

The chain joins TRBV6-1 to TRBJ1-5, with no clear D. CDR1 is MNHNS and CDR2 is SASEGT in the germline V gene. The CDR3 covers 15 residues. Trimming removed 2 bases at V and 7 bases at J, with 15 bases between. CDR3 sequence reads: CASSEIYSPSQPQHF. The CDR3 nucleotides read TGTGCCAGCAGTGAAATTTACAGCCCCAGCCAGCCCCAGCATTTT.

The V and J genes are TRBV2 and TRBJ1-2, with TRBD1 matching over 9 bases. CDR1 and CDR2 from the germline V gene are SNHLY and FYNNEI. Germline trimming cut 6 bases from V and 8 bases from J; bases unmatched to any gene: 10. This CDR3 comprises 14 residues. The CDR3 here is CASRSQQGARGYTF. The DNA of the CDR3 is TGTGCCAGCAGATCCCAACAGGGGGCGCGAGGCTACACCTTC.

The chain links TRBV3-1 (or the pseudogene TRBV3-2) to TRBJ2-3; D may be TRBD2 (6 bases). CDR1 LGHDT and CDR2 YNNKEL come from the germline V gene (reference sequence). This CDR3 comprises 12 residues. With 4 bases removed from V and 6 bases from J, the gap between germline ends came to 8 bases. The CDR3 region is CASSRTKDTQYF. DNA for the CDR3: TGTGCCAGCAGCCGGACTAAGGATACGCAGTATTTT.

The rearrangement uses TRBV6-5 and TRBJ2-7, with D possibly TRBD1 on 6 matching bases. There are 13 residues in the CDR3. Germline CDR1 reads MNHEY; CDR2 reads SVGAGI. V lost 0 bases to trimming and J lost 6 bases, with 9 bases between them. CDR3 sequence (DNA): TGTGCCAGCAGTTACTCGGGGGCTTTCGAGCAGTACTTC. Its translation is CASSYSGAFEQYF.

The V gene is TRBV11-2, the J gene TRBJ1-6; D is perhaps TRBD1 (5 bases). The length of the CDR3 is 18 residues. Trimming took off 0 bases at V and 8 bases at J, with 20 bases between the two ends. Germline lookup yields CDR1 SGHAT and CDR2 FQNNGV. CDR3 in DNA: TGTGCCAGCAGCTTAGATCTGAGGGGAGGTCTTACGGATTCACCCCTCCACTTT. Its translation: CASSLDLRGGLTDSPLHF.